The rows below give T cell receptor beta chains drawn from one sample of a study of shared clonotypes between healthy human individuals. The method was immunoSEQ multiplex PCR; TCRdb's version includes in-frame clones alone and lacks a portion of them. Seen here are about 2 million clones, about 95% observed once, and the top ten hold approximately 1%. What was sequenced was naive CD8+ T cells sorted from blood. The origin of the receptors is a man between 18 and 29 years old in good health. CDR3s include the opening cysteine and the closing phenylalanine or tryptophan. The D gene is left open where the match is weak. A clone size is listed for some rows: how often the clone was seen (once, few, many), or a class if it is expanded.

J gene	clone size	D gene	V gene	CDR3 protein	CDR3 DNA
TRBJ2-1	NA	TRBD2	TRBV6-5	CASRLTSGGYNEQFF	TGTGCCAGCAGGTTGACTAGCGGGGGGTACAATGAGCAGTTCTTC
TRBJ2-7	NA	TRBD2	TRBV4-3	CASSRLADSYEQYF	TGCGCCAGCAGCCGTCTAGCGGACTCCTACGAGCAGTACTTC
TRBJ2-7	NA	NA	TRBV4-1	CASSQDIEAGTTYEQYF	TGCGCCAGCAGCCAAGATATCGAGGCGGGCACGACCTACGAGCAGTACTTC
TRBJ2-7	NA	NA	TRBV27	CASQGSSYEQYF	TGTGCCAGTCAGGGGTCCTCCTACGAGCAGTACTTC
TRBJ2-5	NA	NA	TRBV27	CASSLSWRQETQYF	TGTGCCAGCAGTTTATCATGGCGTCAAGAGACCCAGTACTTC
TRBJ2-2	NA	NA	TRBV5-4	CASSFKGSPGELFF	TGTGCCAGCAGCTTTAAGGGGTCCCCCGGGGAGCTGTTTTTT
TRBJ2-1	NA	NA	TRBV5-6	CASSKALYNEQFF	TGTGCCAGCAGCAAGGCCCTCTACAATGAGCAGTTCTTC
TRBJ2-5	NA	TRBD2	TRBV7-8	CASSPPGLAGGQEAQYF	TGTGCCAGCAGCCCCCCGGGACTAGCGGGAGGTCAAGAGGCCCAGTACTTC
TRBJ2-7	NA	TRBD2	TRBV13	CASSFGTSGIYEQYF	TGTGCCAGCAGCTTTGGGACTAGCGGAATTTACGAGCAGTACTTC
TRBJ2-7	NA	TRBD2	TRBV4-3	CASSQDSTSGSYEQYF	TGCGCCAGCAGCCAAGATTCTACTAGCGGCTCCTACGAGCAGTACTTC
TRBJ1-3	once	NA	TRBV28	CASMTSSGNTIYF	TGTGCCAGCATGACCAGCTCTGGAAACACCATATATTTT
TRBJ1-4	NA	NA	TRBV19	CASSIAAEATNEKLFF	TGTGCCAGTAGTATAGCGGCGGAGGCAACTAATGAAAAACTGTTTTTT
TRBJ1-2	NA	NA	TRBV30	CACPSDSQPYGYTF	TGTGCCTGTCCCTCGGACAGCCAGCCCTATGGCTACACCTTC
TRBJ1-2	NA	NA	TRBV21-1	CASSRAWGGYTF	TGTGCCAGCAGCCGGGCTTGGGGTGGCTACACCTTC
TRBJ1-2	NA	NA	TRBV7-9	CASSPGSLNYGYTF	TGTGCCAGCAGCCCAGGGAGCCTTAACTATGGCTACACCTTC
TRBJ2-1	NA	TRBD2	TRBV9	CASSAPGLAGLNEQFF	TGTGCCAGCAGCGCACCGGGACTAGCGGGATTGAATGAGCAGTTCTTC
TRBJ2-1	NA	NA	TRBV7-9	CAGKEMDEQFF	TGTGCCGGAAAGGAGATGGATGAGCAGTTCTTC
TRBJ1-5	NA	NA	TRBV30	CAWSMPAHSNQPQHF	TGTGCCTGGAGTATGCCCGCCCATAGCAATCAGCCCCAGCATTTT
TRBJ2-3	NA	TRBD2	TRBV5-5	CASSSFASGGPDTQYF	TGTGCCAGCAGCTCCTTCGCTAGCGGGGGGCCAGATACGCAGTATTTT
TRBJ1-5	NA	NA	TRBV2	CASSVGRPNQPQHF	TGTGCCAGCAGTGTTGGACGGCCTAATCAGCCCCAGCATTTT
TRBJ2-7	NA	TRBD1	TRBV6-5	CASSYGTANYEQYF	TGTGCCAGCAGTTATGGGACAGCCAACTACGAGCAGTACTTC
TRBJ2-3	NA	NA	TRBV15	CATSRDQEASTDTQYF	TGTGCCACCAGCAGAGATCAGGAGGCTAGCACAGATACGCAGTATTTT
TRBJ1-5	NA	TRBD1	TRBV5-4	CASSLDRANQPQHF	TGTGCCAGCAGCTTAGACAGGGCAAATCAGCCCCAGCATTTT
TRBJ2-7	few	NA	TRBV7-8	CASSPGSVYEQYF	TGTGCCAGCAGCCCCGGGTCCGTCTACGAGCAGTACTTC
TRBJ1-2	NA	NA	TRBV5-6	CASSLQANYGYTF	TGTGCCAGCAGCTTGCAGGCTAACTATGGCTACACCTTC
TRBJ2-5	once	NA	TRBV7-9	CASSPAYEEEETQYF	TGTGCCAGCAGCCCAGCCTATGAAGAGGAAGAGACCCAGTACTTC
TRBJ2-2	NA	NA	TRBV27	CASSLIATSRSGELFF	TGTGCCAGCAGTCTCATCGCTACATCCCGTTCCGGGGAGCTGTTTTTT
TRBJ2-3	NA	TRBD2	TRBV7-9	CASSLVALAGLDTQYF	TGTGCCAGCAGCTTAGTGGCCCTAGCGGGATTAGATACGCAGTATTTT
TRBJ2-7	NA	TRBD1	TRBV2	CASSEGGTGYGEQYF	TGTGCCAGCAGTGAGGGTGGGACAGGGTACGGCGAGCAGTACTTC
TRBJ2-7	NA	TRBD2	TRBV9	CASSLTSGSSYEQYF	TGTGCCAGCAGCCTGACTAGCGGTTCCTCCTACGAGCAGTACTTC
TRBJ2-5	NA	TRBD2	TRBV4-1	CASSQESGGPETQYF	TGCGCCAGCAGCCAAGAGTCGGGGGGGCCGGAGACCCAGTACTTC
TRBJ2-7	NA	NA	TRBV7-8	CASSSGHETYEQYF	TGTGCCAGCAGCTCAGGACACGAGACCTACGAGCAGTACTTC